The clone carrying this TCR beta chain was seen more than once but under ten times. Antigen unknown. One entry per CDR3 protein results from TCRdb running MiXCR on the 5' RACE reads. Of roughly 280,000 distinct CDR3 sequences listed, 8% to 9% are singletons. The data were taken from a study of T-cell memory formation after mild COVID-19. Notes on the study in general: A subset of responding clones appeared in pre-infection memory, suggesting cross-reactive memory joined.

Unmatched junction bases numbered 3, after V lost 4 bases and J lost 5 bases. This CDR3 spans 13 amino acids. This TCR derives from a man aged 18 to 29 who had mild COVID-19 (a few samples of this study predate the infection). Cell type and time point are not known. Sample: PBMCs or a T cell subset sorted from them (not recorded which). The rearrangement uses TRBV12-3 or TRBV12-4 and TRBJ2-7, with 9 bases aligning to TRBD1. The CDR3, as DNA: TGTGCCAGCAGTTGGGGACAGGGAGACGAGCAGTACGTC. Encoded protein: CASSWGQGDEQYV.